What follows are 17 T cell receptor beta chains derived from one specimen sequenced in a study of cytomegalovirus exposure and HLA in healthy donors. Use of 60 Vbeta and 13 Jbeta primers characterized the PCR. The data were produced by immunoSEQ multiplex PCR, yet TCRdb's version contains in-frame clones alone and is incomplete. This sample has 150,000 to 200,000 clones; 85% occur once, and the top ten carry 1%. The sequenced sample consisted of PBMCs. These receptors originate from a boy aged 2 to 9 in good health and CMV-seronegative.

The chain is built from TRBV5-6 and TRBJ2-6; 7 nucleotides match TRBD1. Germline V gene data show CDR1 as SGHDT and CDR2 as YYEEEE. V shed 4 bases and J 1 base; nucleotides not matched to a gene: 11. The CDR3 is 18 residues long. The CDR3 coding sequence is TGTGCCAGCAGCCGTACAGGGGCTTGGACTTCTGGGGCCAACGTCCTGACTTTC. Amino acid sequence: CASSRTGAWTSGANVLTF.

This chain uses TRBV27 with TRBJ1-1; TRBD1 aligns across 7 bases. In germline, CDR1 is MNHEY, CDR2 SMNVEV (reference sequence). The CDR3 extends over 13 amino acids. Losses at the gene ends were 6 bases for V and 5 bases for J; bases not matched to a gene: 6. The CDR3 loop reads CASSEQGRTEAFF. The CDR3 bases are TGTGCCAGCAGCGAACAGGGGAGGACTGAAGCTTTCTTT.

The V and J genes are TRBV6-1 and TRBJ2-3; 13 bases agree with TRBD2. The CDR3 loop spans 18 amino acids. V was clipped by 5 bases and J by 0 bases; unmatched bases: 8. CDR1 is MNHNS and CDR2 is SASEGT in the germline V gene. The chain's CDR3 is CASSKGTSGAPSTDTQYF. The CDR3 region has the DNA TGTGCCAGCAGTAAAGGGACTAGCGGGGCCCCTAGCACAGATACGCAGTATTTT.

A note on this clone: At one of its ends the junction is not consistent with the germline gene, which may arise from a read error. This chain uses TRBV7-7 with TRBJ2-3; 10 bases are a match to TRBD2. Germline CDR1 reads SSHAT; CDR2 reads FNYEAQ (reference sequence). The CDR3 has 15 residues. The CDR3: CASSLTSGVPDTQYF. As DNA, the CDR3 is TGTGCTAGCAGCTTAACTAGCGGGGTACCAGATACGCAGTATTTT.

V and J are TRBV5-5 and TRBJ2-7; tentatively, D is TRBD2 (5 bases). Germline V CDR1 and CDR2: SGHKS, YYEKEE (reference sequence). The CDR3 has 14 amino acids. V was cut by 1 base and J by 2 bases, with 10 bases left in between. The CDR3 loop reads CASSLSGLPYEQYV. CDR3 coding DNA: TGTGCCAGCAGCTTGAGCGGACTCCCCTACGAGCAGTACGTC.

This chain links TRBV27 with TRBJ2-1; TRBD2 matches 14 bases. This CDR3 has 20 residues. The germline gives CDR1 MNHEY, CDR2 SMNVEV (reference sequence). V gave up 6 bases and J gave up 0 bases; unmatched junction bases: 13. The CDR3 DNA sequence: TGTGCCAGCAGCCGATTTCCGGGACTAGCGGGAGACAGCTCCTACAATGAGCAGTTCTTC. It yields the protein CASSRFPGLAGDSSYNEQFF.

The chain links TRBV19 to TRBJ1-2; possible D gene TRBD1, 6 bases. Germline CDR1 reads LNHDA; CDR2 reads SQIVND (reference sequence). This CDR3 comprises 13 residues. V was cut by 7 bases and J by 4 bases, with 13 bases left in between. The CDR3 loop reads CASTPTDSYGYTF. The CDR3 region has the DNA TGTGCCAGTACCCCGACGGACAGCTATGGCTACACCTTC. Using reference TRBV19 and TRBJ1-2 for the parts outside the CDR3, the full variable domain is DGGITQSPKYLFRKEGQNVTLSCEQNLNHDAMYWYRQDPGQGLRLIYYSQIVNDFQKGDIAEGYSVSREKKESFPLTVTSAQKNPTAFYLCASTPTDSYGYTFGSGTRLTVV.

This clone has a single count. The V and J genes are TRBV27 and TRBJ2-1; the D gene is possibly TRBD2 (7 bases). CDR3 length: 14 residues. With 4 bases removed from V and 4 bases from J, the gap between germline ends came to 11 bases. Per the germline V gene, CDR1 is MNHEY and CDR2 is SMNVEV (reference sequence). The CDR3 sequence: CASSSGGPYNEQFF. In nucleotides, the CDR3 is TGTGCCAGCAGTTCCGGGGGGCCTTACAATGAGCAGTTCTTC.

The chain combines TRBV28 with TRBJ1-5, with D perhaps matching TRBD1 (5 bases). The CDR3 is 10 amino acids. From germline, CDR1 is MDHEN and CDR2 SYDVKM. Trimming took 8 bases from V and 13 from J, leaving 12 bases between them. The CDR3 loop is CASSDSLQHF. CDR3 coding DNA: TGTGCCAGCTCTGACAGTTTACAGCATTTT. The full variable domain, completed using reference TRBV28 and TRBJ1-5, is DVKVTQSSRYLVKRTGEKVFLECVQDMDHENMFWYRQDPGLGLRLIYFSYDVKMKEKGDIPEGYSVSREKKERFSLILESASTNQTSMYLCASSDSLQHFGDGTRLSIL.

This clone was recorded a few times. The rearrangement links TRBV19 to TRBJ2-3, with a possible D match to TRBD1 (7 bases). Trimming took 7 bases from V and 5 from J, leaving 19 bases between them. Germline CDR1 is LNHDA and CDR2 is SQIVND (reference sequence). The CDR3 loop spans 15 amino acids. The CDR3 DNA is TGTGCCAGTACTGGCGGAGGGGGCTTCATAGATACGCAGTATTTT. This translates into CASTGGGGFIDTQYF.

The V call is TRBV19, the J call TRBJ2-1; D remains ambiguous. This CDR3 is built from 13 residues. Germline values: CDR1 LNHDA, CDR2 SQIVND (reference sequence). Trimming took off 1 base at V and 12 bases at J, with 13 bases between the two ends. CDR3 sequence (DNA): TGTGCCAGTAGTATAGGAACTACCCTCGGGCAGTTCTTC. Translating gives CASSIGTTLGQFF.

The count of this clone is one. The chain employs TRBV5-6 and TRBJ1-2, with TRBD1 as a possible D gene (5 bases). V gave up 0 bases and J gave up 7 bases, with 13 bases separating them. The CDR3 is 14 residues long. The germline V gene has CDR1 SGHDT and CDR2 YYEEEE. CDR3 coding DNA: TGTGCCAGCAGCTTGGAGTCCAGGGTGCTTGGCTACACCTTC. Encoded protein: CASSLESRVLGYTF.

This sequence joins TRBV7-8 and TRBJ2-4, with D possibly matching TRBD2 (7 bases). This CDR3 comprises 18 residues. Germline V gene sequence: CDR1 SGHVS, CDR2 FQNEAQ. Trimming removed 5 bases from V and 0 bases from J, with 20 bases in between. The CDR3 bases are TGTGCCAGCAGCGGGGGGCGGGAGCTGATCCTAGCCAAAAACATTCAGTACTTC. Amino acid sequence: CASSGGRELILAKNIQYF.

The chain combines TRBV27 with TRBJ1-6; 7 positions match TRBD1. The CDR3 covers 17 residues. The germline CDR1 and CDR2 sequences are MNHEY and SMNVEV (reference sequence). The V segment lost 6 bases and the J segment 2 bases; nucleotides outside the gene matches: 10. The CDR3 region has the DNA TGTGCCAGCAGCCTACTCGAGGGGGCCCCCTATAATTCACCCCTCCACTTT. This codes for CASSLLEGAPYNSPLHF.

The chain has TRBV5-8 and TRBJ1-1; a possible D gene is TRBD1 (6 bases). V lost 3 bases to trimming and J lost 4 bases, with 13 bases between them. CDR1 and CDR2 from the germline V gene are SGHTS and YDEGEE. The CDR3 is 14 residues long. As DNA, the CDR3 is TGTGCCAGCAGCTCACAGGGAGGGGGCACTGAAGCTTTCTTT. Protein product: CASSSQGGGTEAFF. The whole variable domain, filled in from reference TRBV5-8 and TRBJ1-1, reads EAGVTQSPTHLIKTRGQQATLRCSPISGHTSVYWYQQALGLGLQFLLWYDEGEERNRGNFPPRFSGRQFPNYSSELNVNALELEDSALYLCASSSQGGGTEAFFGQGTRLTVV.

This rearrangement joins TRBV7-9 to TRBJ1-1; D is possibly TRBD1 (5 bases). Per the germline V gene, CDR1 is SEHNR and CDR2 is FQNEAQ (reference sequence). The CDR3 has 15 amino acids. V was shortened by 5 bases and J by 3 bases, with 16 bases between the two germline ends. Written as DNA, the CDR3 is TGTGCCAGCAGCCCCGCCCAGGGCTATGACACTGAAGCTTTCTTT. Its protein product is CASSPAQGYDTEAFF. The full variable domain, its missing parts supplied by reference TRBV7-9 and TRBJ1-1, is DTGVSQNPRHKITKRGQNVTFRCDPISEHNRLYWYRQTLGQGPEFLTYFQNEAQLEKSRLLSDRFSAERPKGSFSTLEIQRTEQGDSAMYLCASSPAQGYDTEAFFGQGTRLTVV.

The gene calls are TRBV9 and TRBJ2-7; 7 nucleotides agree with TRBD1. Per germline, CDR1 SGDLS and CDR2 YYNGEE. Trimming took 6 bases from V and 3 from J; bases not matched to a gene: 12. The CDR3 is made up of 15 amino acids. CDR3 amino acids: CASNPRGQTHYEQYF. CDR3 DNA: TGTGCCAGCAACCCCCGGGGACAGACCCACTACGAGCAGTACTTC.